The clone carrying this T cell receptor beta chain was found a few times. Its antigen is as yet unknown. Germline V lookup: CDR1 SGDLS, CDR2 YYNGEE. This CDR3 is 14 amino acids long. V lost 0 bases to trimming and J lost 6 bases, with 13 bases between them. The TCRbeta library was prepared with unique molecular identifiers. A single record per CDR3 protein comes from TCRdb applying MiXCR to the PCR reads. The sample lists about 310,000 distinct CDR3 sequences, around 25% occurring once. The sample belongs to a study of T-cell reconstitution after alpha-beta-depleted transplantation in children. Whole-study results and caveats: In some patients, recipient T cells and intrathymic progenitors surviving conditioning explained high day-60 diversity. From newly produced T cells came most of the T-cell counts and diversity one year after transplant. The origin of alpha-beta T cells about two months after transplant was reportedly several hundred expanded graft clones.

The input for sequencing was PBMCs, mostly from graft donor cells, taken 180 days after TCRalphabeta/CD19-depleted stem cell transplant. The rearrangement uses TRBV9 and TRBJ2-7, with D perhaps being TRBD1 or TRBD2 (6 bases each). The clonotype was recovered from a male patient between 5 and 17 years old who had a stem cell transplant for acute lymphoblastic leukemia, so the T cells may come from the graft donor. The CDR3 DNA is TGTGCCAGCAGCGTAGGGGGGGCTGGACGCGAGCAGTACTTC. Translating it yields CASSVGGAGREQYF.